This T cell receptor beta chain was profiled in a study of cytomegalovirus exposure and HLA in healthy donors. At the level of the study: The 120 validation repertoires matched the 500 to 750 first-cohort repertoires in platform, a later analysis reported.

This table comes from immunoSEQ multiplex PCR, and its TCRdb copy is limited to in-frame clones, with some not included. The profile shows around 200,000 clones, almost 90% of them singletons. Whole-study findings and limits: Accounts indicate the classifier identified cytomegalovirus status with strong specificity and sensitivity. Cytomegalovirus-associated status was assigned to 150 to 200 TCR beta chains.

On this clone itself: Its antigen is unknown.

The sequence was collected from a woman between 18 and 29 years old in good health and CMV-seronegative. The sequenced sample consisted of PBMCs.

The CDR3 DNA reads as TGTGCCAGCAGTTCAGTAGCGATCCCTGGGGATGAGCAGTTCTTC. Protein: CASSSVAIPGDEQFF. The rearrangement joins TRBV28 to TRBJ2-1; D may be TRBD2 (5 bases). The V end was cut by 4 bases, the J end by 8 bases, with 18 bases between. CDR1 and CDR2 from the germline V gene are MDHEN and SYDVKM. The CDR3 covers 15 residues.